This T cell receptor beta chain is drawn from a study of CXCR3-negative and CXCR3-positive naive CD8 T cells. Study-wide results and caveats: Hydrophobicity was higher for TRB CDR3s found in CXCR3-positive naive cells than in CXCR3-negative naive cells.

The TRB cDNA libraries were prepared by 5' RACE with UMI labels. TCRdb processed the 5' RACE reads again and assigns one entry to each CDR3 protein, with no DNA. The listing contains around 60,000 distinct CDR3 sequences. Notes on this clonotype: Its target is not known.

The CDR3 consists of 17 residues. Germline-derived CDR1 and CDR2 are SGHTA and FQGNSA. Input material: naive CXCR3+ CD8+ T cells from blood. Subset indicated: CD45RO-CCR7+CD27+CD95- naive CD8+ T cells expressing CXCR3 (TNR3+). The receptor's source is a human donor in good health. Some clones in this sample may be carry-over from other donors' samples. V usage is TRBV7-2 and J usage is TRBJ2-7; TCRdb returns TRBD2, unconfirmable since there is no DNA. The CDR3 is CASSLLAGTSWGGEQYF. The full variable domain, its missing parts supplied by reference TRBV7-2 and TRBJ2-7, is GAGVSQSPSNKVTEKGKDVELRCDPISGHTALYWYRQSLGQGLEFLIYFQGNSAPDKSGLPSDRFSAERTGGSVSTLTIQRTQQEDSAVYLCASSLLAGTSWGGEQYFGPGTRLTVT.